This T cell receptor (beta chain) was profiled in a study of cytomegalovirus exposure and HLA in healthy donors. Study at large: Of over 350 genotyped donors, 80% to 85% grouped in the Caucasian-associated ancestry cluster.

Germline CDR1 reads MNHEY; CDR2 reads SMNVEV (reference sequence). The CDR3 spans 14 residues. V lost 8 bases and J lost 8; bases outside the gene matches: 13. PCR primers comprised 60 Vbeta and 13 Jbeta primers. The assay was immunoSEQ multiplex PCR, and TCRdb's table has in-frame clones only and misses some. The sample has 150,000 to 200,000 clones, around 80% seen once. Sample: PBMCs. The sequence came from a woman younger than 45 in good health and CMV-seronegative. The chain links TRBV27 to TRBJ2-3; TRBD2 aligns across 7 bases. The CDR3 here is CASWEGRHLGTQYF. In DNA form, the CDR3 reads TGTGCCAGCTGGGAGGGGCGGCATCTTGGTACGCAGTATTTT.